This TCR beta chain was retrieved from a study of cytotoxic CD8 clonotypes in ibrutinib-treated CLL. Germline lookup yields CDR1 SQVTM and CDR2 ANQGSEA. This CDR3 has 13 residues. The ends lost 3 bases at V and 6 bases at J; junction bases unmatched: 6. The method was immunoSEQ multiplex PCR; TCRdb's version includes in-frame clones alone and lacks a portion of them. The sample lists approximately 50,000 clones; around 52% were seen once. The TCR comes from a human donor with chronic lymphocytic leukemia. Material: PBMCs, obtained at disease progression, from a patient treated with ibrutinib. The chain couples TRBV29-1 to TRBJ2-3, with 7 bases aligning to TRBD2. The CDR3 nucleotides are TGCAGCGTTGAGGGGGGGACGTGGGATACGCAGTATTTT. It is translated as CSVEGGTWDTQYF.